A single T cell receptor (beta chain) is shown here with its context. The antigen remains unidentified. The V end lost 2 bases, the J end lost 0 bases, and 12 bases lay between the germline ends. The CDR3 covers 16 residues. The germline gives CDR1 SGHAT, CDR2 FQNNGV. The data were obtained in a study of blood T cells in healthy people across ages. Study information: Template switching caught about one barcoded beta molecule for each two T cells. Study-wide points: Relative to aged donors, long-lived donors carried more naive CD4+ cells and displayed higher diversity. Changes in expanded clonotypes were possibly confounded, as the CMV status of donors was unknown. Researchers judged that diversity estimates from one million T cells fell short of true values.

Through a sample-barcoded 5' primer and a J-beta primer mix, a second PCR was run for 7 to 11 cycles. Using its own MiXCR run on the 5' RACE reads, TCRdb lists one record per CDR3 protein. In the table there are about 650,000 distinct CDR3 sequences, roughly 30% of which are singletons. This TCR came from a woman of 80 years or more in good health. The chain recombines TRBV11-2 with TRBJ2-3; D call uncertain. Material for sequencing was blood. Written as DNA, the CDR3 is TGTGCCAGCAGCTTACTCTCGGTAACTAGCACAGATACGCAGTATTTT. This encodes CASSLLSVTSTDTQYF.